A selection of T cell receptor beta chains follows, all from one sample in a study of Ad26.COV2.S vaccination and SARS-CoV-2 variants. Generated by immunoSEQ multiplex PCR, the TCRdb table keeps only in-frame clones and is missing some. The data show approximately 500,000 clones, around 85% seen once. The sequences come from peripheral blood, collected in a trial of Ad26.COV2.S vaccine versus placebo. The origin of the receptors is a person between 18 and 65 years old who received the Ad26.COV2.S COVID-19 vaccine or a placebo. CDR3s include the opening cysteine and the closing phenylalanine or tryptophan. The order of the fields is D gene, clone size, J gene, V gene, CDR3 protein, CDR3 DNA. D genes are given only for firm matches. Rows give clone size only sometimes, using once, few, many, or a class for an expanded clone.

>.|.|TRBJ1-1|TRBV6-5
CASSNKQNMNTEAFF
TGTGCCAGCAGCAATAAACAGAACATGAACACTGAAGCTTTCTTT
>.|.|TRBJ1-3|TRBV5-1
CASSLEGPTRTIYF
TGCGCCAGCAGCTTGGAGGGGCCAACGCGCACCATATATTTT
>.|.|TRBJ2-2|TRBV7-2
CASSSGVTGELFF
TGTGCCAGCAGTTCAGGGGTCACCGGGGAGCTGTTTTTT
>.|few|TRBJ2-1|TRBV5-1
CASSLNNEQFF
TGCGCCAGCAGCTTGAACAATGAGCAGTTCTTC
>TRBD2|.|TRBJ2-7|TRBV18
CASSVREGSYEQYF
TGTGCCAGCTCAGTACGGGAGGGGTCCTACGAGCAGTACTTC
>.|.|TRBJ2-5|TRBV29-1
CSVVRPETQYF
TGCAGCGTTGTTCGCCCGGAGACCCAGTACTTC
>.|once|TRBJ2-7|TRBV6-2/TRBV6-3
CASSPQKTFKPYEQYF
TGTGCCAGCAGCCCCCAGAAGACATTCAAACCCTACGAGCAGTACTTC
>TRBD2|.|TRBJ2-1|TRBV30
CAWRQREGYNEQFF
TGTGCCTGGAGACAGCGGGAGGGATACAATGAGCAGTTCTTC
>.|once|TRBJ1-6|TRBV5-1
CASSLAQRSSYNSPLHF
TGCGCCAGCAGCTTGGCTCAGCGAAGCTCCTATAATTCACCCCTCCACTTT
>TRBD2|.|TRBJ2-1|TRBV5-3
CARSLWRLAGPSYNEQFF
TGTGCCAGAAGCTTGTGGAGACTAGCGGGACCCTCCTACAATGAGCAGTTCTTC
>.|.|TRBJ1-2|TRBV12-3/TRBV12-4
CASSPRRNYGYTF
TGTGCCAGCAGCCCTCGTCGTAACTATGGCTACACCTTC
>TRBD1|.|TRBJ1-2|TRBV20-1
CSASGDRGAYGYTF
TGCAGTGCTAGTGGGGACAGGGGAGCCTATGGCTACACCTTC
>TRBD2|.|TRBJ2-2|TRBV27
CASSSNPLFSGRDRGELFF
TGTGCCAGCAGTTCGAACCCCCTTTTTAGCGGGAGAGATAGAGGGGAGCTGTTTTTT
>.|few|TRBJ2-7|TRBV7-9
CASSSQGRNSYEQYF
TGTGCCAGCAGCTCCCAGGGCAGAAACTCCTACGAGCAGTACTTC
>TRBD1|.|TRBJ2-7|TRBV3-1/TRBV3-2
CASSLRTGGSYEQYF
TGTGCCAGCAGCTTAAGGACAGGGGGTTCCTACGAGCAGTACTTC
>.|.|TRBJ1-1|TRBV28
CASLGPTEAFF
TGTGCCAGCCTTGGGCCAACTGAAGCTTTCTTT
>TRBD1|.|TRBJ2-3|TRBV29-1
CSVDGTARTDTQYF
TGCAGCGTTGATGGGACAGCCCGCACAGATACGCAGTATTTT
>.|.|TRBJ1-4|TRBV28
CASRLWGLANEKLFF
TGTGCCAGCCGCCTCTGGGGTTTAGCTAATGAAAAACTGTTTTTT
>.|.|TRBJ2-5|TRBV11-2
CASSFVVRGRSQETQYF
TGTGCCAGCAGCTTCGTCGTTAGGGGACGCAGCCAAGAGACCCAGTACTTC
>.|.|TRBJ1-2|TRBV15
CATSRAASFLRGYTF
TGTGCCACCAGCAGAGCCGCTTCGTTCCTACGGGGCTACACCTTC
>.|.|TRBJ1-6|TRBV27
CASSLLGAGNSPLHF
TGTGCCAGCAGTTTACTTGGGGCCGGGAATTCACCCCTCCACTTT
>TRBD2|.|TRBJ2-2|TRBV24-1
CATSTSGSPPGELFF
TGTGCCACGTCGACTAGCGGGAGCCCGCCCGGGGAGCTGTTTTTT
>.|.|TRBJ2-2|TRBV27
CASSSGFPNTGELFF
TGTGCCAGCAGTTCCGGGTTTCCGAACACCGGGGAGCTGTTTTTT
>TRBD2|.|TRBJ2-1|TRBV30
CAWSELAGAYNEQFF
TGTGCCTGGAGCGAACTAGCGGGAGCGTACAATGAGCAGTTCTTC
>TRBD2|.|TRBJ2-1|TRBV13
CASSLLTSGSNEQFF
TGTGCCAGCAGCCTCCTAACTAGCGGGAGCAATGAGCAGTTCTTC
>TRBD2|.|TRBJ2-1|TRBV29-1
CSVGGLAGGNEQFF
TGCAGCGTTGGAGGGCTAGCGGGAGGGAATGAGCAGTTCTTC
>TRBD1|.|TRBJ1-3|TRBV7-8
CASSRDDRGGNTIYF
TGTGCCAGCAGCCGCGACGACAGGGGCGGAAACACCATATATTTT
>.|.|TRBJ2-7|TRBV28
CASSSTYEQYF
TGTGCCAGCAGCTCAACCTACGAGCAGTACTTC
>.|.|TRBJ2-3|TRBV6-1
CASSEVVDTQYF
TGTGCCAGCAGTGAAGTCGTAGATACGCAGTATTTT
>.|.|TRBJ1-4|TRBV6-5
CASGAGVRLNEKLFF
TGTGCCAGCGGAGCAGGGGTTCGATTGAATGAAAAACTGTTTTTT
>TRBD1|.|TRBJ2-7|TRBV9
CASSPGTGTYEQYF
TGTGCCAGCAGCCCGGGGACAGGTACCTACGAGCAGTACTTC
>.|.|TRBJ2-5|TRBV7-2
CASSLSWIETQYF
TGTGCCAGCAGCTTAAGTTGGATTGAGACCCAGTACTTC
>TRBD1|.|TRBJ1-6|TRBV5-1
CASSFGQGDSPLHF
TGCGCCAGCAGCTTTGGACAGGGGGATTCACCCCTCCACTTT
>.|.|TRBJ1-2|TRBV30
CAWSPSYGYTF
TGTGCCTGGAGTCCTAGCTATGGCTACACCTTC
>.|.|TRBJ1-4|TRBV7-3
CASSLRTRVREKLFF
TGTGCCAGCAGCTTAAGGACCAGGGTAAGGGAAAAACTGTTTTTT
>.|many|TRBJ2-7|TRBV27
CASSSGTYEQYF
TGTGCCAGCAGTTCGGGGACCTACGAGCAGTACTTC
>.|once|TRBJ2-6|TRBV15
CATSTSFGNSGANVLTF
TGTGCCACCAGCACCTCTTTTGGCAACTCTGGGGCCAACGTCCTGACTTTC
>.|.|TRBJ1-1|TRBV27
CASGRLSNTEAFF
TGTGCCAGCGGGCGGTTATCGAACACTGAAGCTTTCTTT
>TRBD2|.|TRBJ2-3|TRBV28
CASSFPPSRLAGSTDTQYF
TGTGCCAGCAGTTTCCCCCCGTCGAGGTTAGCGGGGAGCACAGATACGCAGTATTTT
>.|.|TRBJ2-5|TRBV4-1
CASSQEVGETQYF
TGCGCCAGCAGCCAAGAGGTCGGAGAGACCCAGTACTTC
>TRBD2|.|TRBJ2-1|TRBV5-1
CASSLFSSGGNEQFF
TGCGCCAGCAGCTTGTTCTCTAGCGGGGGCAATGAGCAGTTCTTC
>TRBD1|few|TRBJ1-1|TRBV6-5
CASSTQGPGDTEAFF
TGTGCCAGCAGTACACAGGGGCCCGGCGACACTGAAGCTTTCTTT
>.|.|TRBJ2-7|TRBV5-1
CASSPRSYEQYF
TGCGCCAGCAGCCCCCGATCCTACGAGCAGTACTTC
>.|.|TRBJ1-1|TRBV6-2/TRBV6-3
CASSYVQNTEAFF
TGTGCCAGCAGTTACGTTCAGAACACTGAAGCTTTCTTT
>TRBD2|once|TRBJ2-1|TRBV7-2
CASSLEGGREQFF
TGTGCCAGCAGCTTGGAGGGAGGGCGTGAGCAGTTCTTC
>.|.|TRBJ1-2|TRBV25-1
CASSEIAGYTF
TGTGCCAGCAGTGAAATTGCTGGCTACACCTTC
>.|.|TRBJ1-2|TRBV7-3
CASSSRTSRNYGYTF
TGTGCCAGCAGCTCGAGGACGTCTCGGAACTATGGCTACACCTTC